These 21 T cell receptor beta chains were all obtained from the same sample, sequenced in a study of T cells in Graves' hyperthyroidism and ophthalmopathy. Authors of the study amplified TCR beta CDR3 regions from RNA transcripts. The HTBI primer set drove a first-round RT-PCR of the TCR CDR3. TCRdb re-derived calls from the multiplex PCR reads in MiXCR, one entry per CDR3 protein. The sample has a few hundred thousand distinct CDR3 sequences, around 15% seen once; the top ten hold 34%. Sequencing used blood. These receptors all stem from a middle-aged woman with Graves' ophthalmopathy.

Details on this clonotype: This clone may be a read error of a much larger clone one base away. The J gene is TRBJ2-1, the V gene TRBV20-1; 7 bases are shared with TRBD2. Per germline, CDR1 DFQATT and CDR2 SNEGSKA (reference sequence). This CDR3 region has 13 residues. Unmatched junction bases numbered 8, after V lost 2 bases and J lost 10 bases. The CDR3 DNA follows: TGCAGTGCTAGACTAGCGGAGCCCTACGAGCAGTTCTTC. This codes for CSARLAEPYEQFF.

This clonotype was seen at least ten times. This chain joins TRBV3-1 and TRBJ1-1; tentative D call: TRBD1 (5 bases). The CDR3 length is 14 residues. The germline V gene encodes CDR1 LGHDT and CDR2 YNNKEL (reference sequence). Trimming removed 5 bases at V and 6 bases at J, with 16 bases between. CDR3 sequence: CASSYGHHRPEAFF. The CDR3 nucleotides are TGTGCCAGCAGCTACGGACACCACAGACCTGAAGCTTTCTTT.

At least ten counts were recorded for this clonotype. V gene TRBV27 combines with J gene TRBJ2-2; D gene uncertain. V lost 9 bases and J 2 bases, leaving 10 bases between the germline ends. Germline values: CDR1 MNHEY, CDR2 SMNVEV (reference sequence). The CDR3 runs to 13 residues. As DNA, the CDR3 is TGTGCCAGTAGTCCGTCTAACACCGGGGAGCTGTTTTTT. This sequence encodes CASSPSNTGELFF.

The CDR3 DNA is TGTGCCAGCAGTTTAGTTACAGGGTCGGGCCAGCCCCAGCATTTT. It translates to CASSLVTGSGQPQHF. V gene TRBV12-3 or TRBV12-4 combines with J gene TRBJ1-5, with D perhaps TRBD1 (6 bases). V was clipped by 1 base and J by 7 bases, with 14 bases between them. The CDR3 spans 15 residues.

This clonotype came up a few times. This rearrangement joins TRBV11-3 to TRBJ2-2, with 11 positions matching TRBD1. V gave up 0 bases and J gave up 1 base; unmatched junction bases: 13. The germline V gene encodes CDR1 SGHNT and CDR2 YENEEA. CDR3 length: 21 amino acids. DNA of the CDR3: TGTGCCAGCAGCTTAGACCCGAGGACAGGGGGCTCGATGGGGAACACCGGGGAGCTGTTTTTT. The encoded protein is CASSLDPRTGGSMGNTGELFF.

In this sample, this clonotype turned up many times. The chain combines TRBV12-3 or TRBV12-4 with TRBJ2-3, with 12 nucleotides matching TRBD2. The length of the CDR3 is 17 residues. J lost 5 bases, V lost 2 bases, and 8 bases had no gene match. The CDR3 spells CASSLSSSGGGGDTQYF. CDR3 nucleotide sequence: TGTGCCAGCAGTTTATCGTCTAGCGGGGGGGGTGGAGATACGCAGTATTTT.

In its sample, this clonotype was seen many times. The rearrangement joins TRBV6-2 or TRBV6-3 to TRBJ2-1; D unclear. The germline V gene has CDR1 MNHEY and CDR2 SVGEGT. The CDR3 contains 14 residues. V was shortened by 2 bases and J by 3 bases, with 8 bases between the two germline ends. The CDR3 DNA sequence: TGTGCCAGCAGTTACGACCACTTCTACAATGAGCAGTTCTTC. Residues: CASSYDHFYNEQFF.

Only a few counts were recorded for this clonotype. The chain carries TRBV20-1 and TRBJ2-1; perhaps TRBD2 as D (6 bases). V lost 6 bases and J lost 2, with 17 bases in between. This CDR3 is 15 amino acids long. CDR1 is DFQATT, CDR2 SNEGSKA, per germline (reference sequence). The CDR3 is CSAASVADPYNEQFF. In DNA form, the CDR3 reads TGCAGTGCCGCGAGCGTAGCGGACCCCTACAATGAGCAGTTCTTC.

CDR3: CATSDFRTSPTSGEDTQYF. The CDR3 DNA sequence: TGTGCCACCAGTGATTTTCGGACTAGCCCTACCTCGGGGGAAGATACGCAGTATTTT. The gene calls are TRBV24-1 and TRBJ2-3; 8 bases map to TRBD2. The CDR3 totals 19 residues. J gave up 5 bases and V 1 base, and 16 bases lay outside the gene matches. Germline-derived CDR1 and CDR2 are KGHDR and SFDVKD.

On this clonotype: This may arise from a read error, as a much more abundant clone is one base away. This chain connects TRBV28 to TRBJ2-4; D is ambiguous. The CDR3 is 14 residues long. Germline V CDR1 and CDR2: MDHEN, SYDVKM. This CDR3 reads CASSQERSKNTQYF. The CDR3 nucleotides are TGTGCCAGCAGCCAGGAGAGAAGCAAAAACACTCAGTACTTC.

Written as DNA, the CDR3 is TGTGCCAGCAGCACTAAAGCGGGAGCCCACTACGAGCAGTACTTC. It translates to CASSTKAGAHYEQYF. The V gene is TRBV5-4, the J gene TRBJ2-7, with 8 bases identical to TRBD2. This CDR3 region has 15 residues. Germline V gene lookup returns CDR1 SGHNT and CDR2 YYREEE (reference sequence). J lost 3 bases, V lost 4 bases, and 9 bases had no gene match.

The chain recombines TRBV5-6 with TRBJ2-1, with D hard to call. V lost 0 bases, J lost 0 bases, and 13 bases lay in between. CDR1 and CDR2 (germline): SGHDT, YYEEEE. The CDR3 contains 17 residues. CDR3 nucleotides: TGTGCCAGCAGCTTGGACTCGACCGTTTTCTCCTACAATGAGCAGTTCTTC. Translation gives CASSLDSTVFSYNEQFF. The full variable domain, rest sourced from reference TRBV5-6 and TRBJ2-1, is DAGVTQSPTHLIKTRGQQVTLRCSPKSGHDTVSWYQQALGQGPQFIFQYYEEEERQRGNFPDRFSGHQFPNYSSELNVNALLLGDSALYLCASSLDSTVFSYNEQFFGPGTRLTVL.

V usage is TRBV20-1 and J usage is TRBJ2-3, with 11 bases matching TRBD2. The CDR3 loop spans 17 amino acids. The junction had 13 bases not matched to a gene; V was cut back by 4 bases and J by 4 bases. The germline V gene has CDR1 DFQATT and CDR2 SNEGSKA (reference sequence). The CDR3 loop is CSATGASGGTGPDTQYF. CDR3 sequence (DNA): TGCAGTGCTACTGGGGCTAGCGGGGGGACCGGCCCAGATACGCAGTATTTT.

With respect to this clonotype: It may be a read error: a sequence one base away is much more abundant. The chain uses TRBV6-5 and TRBJ1-2; possibly TRBD1 for D (5 bases). The V and J ends lost 0 bases and 5 bases respectively, with 10 bases between them. This CDR3 is built from 14 residues. Germline V gene lookup returns CDR1 MNHEY and CDR2 SVGAGI. This CDR3 reads CASSYSGGTYGYTF. The DNA for the CDR3 is TGTGCCAGCAGTTACTCTGGGGGGACGTATGGCTACACCTTC.

This clonotype showed up many times. The chain has TRBV20-1 and TRBJ1-1; tentatively, D is TRBD1 (5 bases). The V gene's germline CDR1 is DFQATT and CDR2 SNEGSKA (reference sequence). Trimming stripped 6 bases from V and 4 bases from J, with 9 bases between. The CDR3 is 11 amino acids. The chain's CDR3 is CSAGRGTEAFF. CDR3 nucleotide sequence: TGCAGTGCCGGGAGGGGCACTGAAGCTTTCTTT.

This chain links TRBV20-1 with TRBJ2-7; D may be TRBD2 (5 bases). Germline lookup yields CDR1 DFQATT and CDR2 SNEGSKA (reference sequence). The CDR3 loop spans 15 amino acids. V was trimmed by 2 bases and J by 2 bases, leaving 16 bases between them. CDR3 bases: TGCAGTGCTAGAAACCCGGTGAGGACTCCCTACGAGCAGTACTTC. Its protein product is CSARNPVRTPYEQYF.

This clonotype was seen only a few times. The rearrangement joins TRBV11-2 to TRBJ1-3; D uncertain. The CDR3 is 18 residues long. V lost 1 base and J lost 0, with 16 bases in between. Germline assignment: CDR1 SGHAT and CDR2 FQNNGV. The CDR3 reads CASSLGPRRTPSGNTIYF. In nucleotides, the CDR3 is TGTGCCAGCAGCTTAGGGCCCCGCCGAACACCCTCTGGAAACACCATATATTTT.

This clonotype was detected many times. This chain joins TRBV2 and TRBJ1-1; the match to TRBD1 covers 9 bases. From germline, CDR1 is SNHLY and CDR2 FYNNEI. The ends lost 6 bases at V and 6 bases at J; junction bases unmatched: 8. The length of the CDR3 is 14 residues. In nucleotides, the CDR3 is TGTGCCAGCAGCCCCGGGACAGGGAGGCCTGAAGCTTTCTTT. Amino acid sequence: CASSPGTGRPEAFF.

There are a few counts of this clonotype. The chain employs TRBV5-4 and TRBJ2-7, with D possibly matching TRBD1 (5 bases). Germline V gives CDR1 SGHNT, CDR2 YYREEE (reference sequence). The CDR3 consists of 13 residues. The ends were cut back, 4 bases at V and 5 bases at J, with 13 bases in the middle. The CDR3 DNA reads TGTGCCAGCAGCGTGACAGAAATGCACGAGCAGTACTTC. This sequence encodes CASSVTEMHEQYF.

The CDR3 protein is CASSPERGRTDTQYF. The DNA for the CDR3 is TGTGCCAGCAGCCCTGAGCGGGGACGCACAGATACGCAGTATTTT. The gene calls are TRBV4-2 and TRBJ2-3; 7 nucleotides agree with TRBD2. This CDR3 comprises 15 residues. Trimming removed 4 bases from V and 1 base from J; junction bases left unmatched: 5. The germline V gene encodes CDR1 LGHNA and CDR2 YNFKEQ.

This clonotype was seen at least ten times. The chain is built from TRBV28 and TRBJ1-1; D possibly corresponds to TRBD1 (6 bases). Trimming pared 7 bases from V and 3 bases from J, leaving 15 bases between. Germline assignment: CDR1 MDHEN and CDR2 SYDVKM. This CDR3 has 14 amino acids. The CDR3 nucleotides read TGTGCCAGCAAAATGGGGGGGGCGCACACTGAAGCTTTCTTT. This encodes CASKMGGAHTEAFF.